Listed here are 28 T cell receptor beta chains from one sample, sequenced in a study of blood T cell repertoires in COVID-19 (dated by TCRdb to about 2020). Preparation of the library involved the immunoSEQ multiplex PCR assay. Drawn from immuneACCESS, this table holds only the in-frame rearrangements with V and J called that TCRdb kept. Clones are partly lost; checked studies trace under half to an unresolved V gene and leave the rest unexplained. The sample table contains 300,000 to 450,000 clones; only one count was recorded for around 92% of them. About 2.9% of the sample is held by the ten biggest clonotypes. Specimen: peripheral blood. Receptors originate from a woman aged 30 to 39 with COVID-19, enrolled during active disease.

The chain combines TRBV13 with TRBJ2-3; 9 nucleotides match TRBD2. CDR3 length equals 18 residues. Unmatched junction bases numbered 11, after V lost 3 bases and J lost 1 base. Germline V gene data show CDR1 as PRHDT and CDR2 as FYEKMQ (reference sequence). In nucleotides, the CDR3 is TGTGCCAGCAGCTTTTTTCTACTAGCGGGTCGTCGCACAGATACGCAGTATTTT. Protein product: CASSFFLLAGRRTDTQYF.

The chain recombines TRBV4-1 with TRBJ1-3; TRBD1 matches 9 bases. The CDR3 runs 18 residues. Germline V gene sequence: CDR1 MGHRA, CDR2 YSYEKL. Unmatched junction bases numbered 9, after V lost 3 bases and J lost 0 bases. CDR3 sequence reads: CASSQRGSGQGSGNTIYF. CDR3 DNA: TGCGCCAGCAGCCAGAGGGGCTCGGGACAGGGCTCTGGAAACACCATATATTTT.

The chain employs TRBV29-1 and TRBJ1-1; D may be TRBD1 (5 bases). Trimming left V 4 bases short and J 4 bases short, with 19 bases between. Germline V gives CDR1 SQVTM, CDR2 ANQGSEA. This CDR3 is 15 amino acids long. The CDR3 coding sequence is TGCAGCGTTGCGGAAAGCGTCTTAGGGGCCACTGAAGCTTTCTTT. Translated: CSVAESVLGATEAFF.

The V gene is TRBV7-2, the J gene TRBJ2-3; 10 positions match TRBD2. Per germline, CDR1 SGHTA and CDR2 FQGNSA. With V trimmed by 5 bases and J by 0 bases, 5 bases remained unmatched. This CDR3 has 16 residues. CDR3 residues: CASSARLAGSTDTQYF. The CDR3 nucleotides read TGTGCCAGCAGCGCCCGACTAGCGGGTAGCACAGATACGCAGTATTTT.

This clone has just one count. The rearrangement joins TRBV6-2 or TRBV6-3 to TRBJ2-7; 12 bases are shared with TRBD1. CDR3 size: 20 residues. Germline-derived CDR1 and CDR2 are MNHEY and SVGEGT. After removal of 0 bases from V and 0 bases from J, the junction contained 12 bases not matched to a gene. The CDR3 reads CASSYSIGTGGRPSSYEQYV. CDR3 sequence (DNA): TGTGCCAGCAGTTACTCGATAGGGACAGGGGGCCGTCCCAGCTCCTACGAGCAGTACGTC.

V gene TRBV27 combines with J gene TRBJ2-7; D is uncertain. Trimming pared 5 bases from V and 1 base from J, leaving 12 bases between. The CDR3 extends over 14 amino acids. Germline V gene sequence: CDR1 MNHEY, CDR2 SMNVEV (reference sequence). CDR3 residues: CASSVTRRSYEQYF. The CDR3 region has the DNA TGTGCCAGCAGTGTGACAAGACGTTCCTACGAGCAGTACTTC.

This rearrangement joins TRBV7-2 to TRBJ2-1; TRBD1 might be the D (6 bases). The CDR3 covers 16 residues. Trimming removed 1 base from V and 2 bases from J, with 12 bases in between. Germline V gene lookup returns CDR1 SGHTA and CDR2 FQGNSA. The CDR3 sequence is CASSLEGTNPYNEQFF. The CDR3 nucleotides are TGTGCCAGCAGCTTAGAGGGGACAAACCCCTACAATGAGCAGTTCTTC.

This clone was detected only a few times. V and J are TRBV2 and TRBJ1-1; D is uncertain. The ends were cut back, 5 bases at V and 2 bases at J, with 9 bases in the middle. This CDR3 has 13 amino acids. In germline, CDR1 is SNHLY, CDR2 FYNNEI. CDR3 DNA: TGTGCCAGCAGTTCACAAGTTAACACTGAAGCTTTCTTT. Translated: CASSSQVNTEAFF.

V and J are TRBV2 and TRBJ2-7; tentative D call: TRBD2 (5 bases). Trimming pared 6 bases from V and 5 bases from J, leaving 17 bases between. This CDR3 comprises 14 residues. From germline, CDR1 is SNHLY and CDR2 FYNNEI. The CDR3 DNA is TGTGCCAGCAGAAAGGGTACGACTATCAACGAGCAGTACGTC. It translates to CASRKGTTINEQYV.

The rearrangement uses TRBV27 and TRBJ2-3; 11 bases map to TRBD1. The germline V gene encodes CDR1 MNHEY and CDR2 SMNVEV (reference sequence). This CDR3 has 14 residues. The V segment lost 8 bases and the J segment 7 bases; nucleotides outside the gene matches: 8. The CDR3 here is CASRGTGGGHTQYF. CDR3 nucleotide sequence: TGTGCCAGCCGGGGGACAGGGGGAGGGCATACGCAGTATTTT.

As to this clone: Its ends do not fully match the called genes, so a read error is possible. This chain uses TRBV7-7 with TRBJ1-1; perhaps TRBD1 as D (5 bases). This CDR3 spans 13 amino acids. Per the germline V gene, CDR1 is SSHAT and CDR2 is FNYEAQ (reference sequence). The CDR3, as DNA: TGTGCTAGCAGCCGACAGAGGAACACTGAAGCTTTCTTT. Amino acid sequence: CASSRQRNTEAFF.

V gene TRBV6-5 combines with J gene TRBJ1-6; TRBD1 might be the D (5 bases). CDR3 size: 15 residues. Germline CDR1 and CDR2: MNHEY and SVGAGI. The V end was cut by 0 bases, the J end by 10 bases, with 13 bases between. CDR3 amino acids: CASSYSSGYGSPLHF. In DNA form, the CDR3 reads TGTGCCAGCAGTTACTCTTCAGGGTACGGCTCACCCCTCCACTTT.

The chain combines TRBV18 with TRBJ1-1, with a possible D match to TRBD1 (5 bases). The germline CDR1 and CDR2 sequences are KGHSH and LQKENI. Trimming cost V 3 bases and J 1 base, with 9 bases left between them. The CDR3 has 14 residues. CDR3: CASSPTAENTEAFF. CDR3 coding DNA: TGTGCCAGCTCACCGACAGCAGAGAACACTGAAGCTTTCTTT.

This chain links TRBV28 with TRBJ1-1; D remains ambiguous. This CDR3 has 12 residues. V was cut by 5 bases and J by 4 bases, with 8 bases left in between. In germline, CDR1 is MDHEN, CDR2 SYDVKM. CDR3 sequence: CASSVGSTEAFF. In nucleotides, the CDR3 is TGTGCCAGCAGTGTTGGGAGCACTGAAGCTTTCTTT.

The chain is built from TRBV6-5 and TRBJ2-1, with TRBD2 matching over 8 bases. Germline lookup yields CDR1 MNHEY and CDR2 SVGAGI. Losses at the gene ends were 7 bases for V and 0 bases for J; bases not matched to a gene: 5. This CDR3 is built from 15 residues. The CDR3 protein is CASTAGTSSYNEQFF. CDR3 coding DNA: TGTGCCAGCACCGCCGGGACTAGCTCCTACAATGAGCAGTTCTTC.

The chain combines TRBV3-1 (or the pseudogene TRBV3-2) with TRBJ2-5; 14 nucleotides agree with TRBD2. V was clipped by 1 base and J by 4 bases; unmatched bases: 8. This CDR3 is 18 amino acids long. Germline values: CDR1 LGHDT, CDR2 YNNKEL (reference sequence). CDR3 residues: CASSQGYKTSGGGETQYF. CDR3 nucleotide sequence: TGTGCCAGCAGCCAAGGATATAAGACTAGCGGGGGGGGAGAGACCCAGTACTTC.

This chain links TRBV5-6 with TRBJ2-3; D is perhaps TRBD1 (5 bases). The CDR3 runs to 13 residues. Germline V CDR1 and CDR2: SGHDT, YYEEEE. Trimming left V 8 bases short and J 4 bases short, with 14 bases between. CDR3 sequence (DNA): TGTGCCAGTTCAAGGGGAATCCCAGATACGCAGTATTTT. The encoded protein is CASSRGIPDTQYF.

This clone was observed a single time. The rearrangement joins TRBV5-1 to TRBJ1-3; perhaps TRBD1 as D (5 bases). The CDR3 is made up of 15 amino acids. CDR1 is SGHRS, CDR2 YFSETQ, per germline. V was clipped by 2 bases and J by 2 bases, with 11 bases between them. The CDR3 spells CASSLGASAGNTIYF. The CDR3 coding sequence is TGCGCCAGCAGCTTAGGGGCTTCGGCTGGAAACACCATATATTTT.

This clone was recorded once. Other DNA sequences from this sample encode an identical CDR3 as well. The rearrangement links TRBV18 to TRBJ1-1; possible D gene TRBD1, 6 bases. The CDR3 is 15 amino acids. The V gene lost 0 bases and the J gene lost 0 bases, with 8 bases spanning the gap. CDR1 is KGHSH and CDR2 is LQKENI in the germline V gene. The CDR3 DNA reads as TGTGCCAGCTCACCACCGGGGGGGCTGAACACTGAAGCTTTCTTT. This gives the protein CASSPPGGLNTEAFF. The complete variable domain, with remaining parts taken from reference TRBV18 and TRBJ1-1, reads NAGVMQNPRHLVRRRGQEARLRCSPMKGHSHVYWYRQLPEEGLKFMVYLQKENIIDESGMPKERFSAEFPKEGPSILRIQQVVRGDSAAYFCASSPPGGLNTEAFFGQGTRLTVV.

The chain is built from TRBV12-5 and TRBJ1-1; D is perhaps TRBD1 (5 bases). Trimming took off 1 base at V and 1 base at J, with 7 bases between the two ends. Germline values: CDR1 LGHNT, CDR2 FRNRAP. The CDR3 length is 14 residues. The CDR3 here is CASGLATANTEAFF. The CDR3 nucleotides are TGTGCTAGTGGTTTGGCGACAGCGAACACTGAAGCTTTCTTT.

The J gene is TRBJ1-6, the V gene TRBV19, with D maybe TRBD1 (5 bases). Germline CDR1 LNHDA, CDR2 SQIVND (reference sequence). V lost 5 bases to trimming and J lost 8 bases, with 16 bases between them. This CDR3 spans 15 amino acids. This chain's CDR3 is CASSFRQTGDSPLHF. Written as DNA, the CDR3 is TGTGCCAGTAGTTTCCGACAGACTGGCGATTCACCCCTCCACTTT.

V usage is TRBV3-1 (or the pseudogene TRBV3-2) and J usage is TRBJ2-1; D may be TRBD2 (6 bases). This CDR3 spans 17 amino acids. Germline V CDR1 and CDR2: LGHDT, YNNKEL (reference sequence). The germline V and J ends were trimmed by 4 bases and 0 bases, with 16 bases remaining between them. CDR3 coding DNA: TGTGCCAGCAGCCGAATATTAGCGGACCGCTCCTACAATGAGCAGTTCTTC. Translation: CASSRILADRSYNEQFF.

J is TRBJ1-2 and V is TRBV7-8; TRBD1 agrees at 7 bases. Per the germline V gene, CDR1 is SGHVS and CDR2 is FQNEAQ. The CDR3 is 13 amino acids. V shed 5 bases, J shed 4 bases, and the junction held 4 bases outside the gene matches. The CDR3 nucleotides are TGTGCCAGCAGCCAGGGGGATTTCTATGGCTACACCTTC. Its protein is CASSQGDFYGYTF. The whole variable domain, filled in from reference TRBV7-8 and TRBJ1-2, reads GAGVSQSPRYKVAKRGQDVALRCDPISGHVSLFWYQQALGQGPEFLTYFQNEAQLDKSGLPSDRFFAERPEGSVSTLKIQRTQQEDSAVYLCASSQGDFYGYTFGSGTRLTVV.

This sequence joins TRBV11-2 and TRBJ2-3, with TRBD2 identical over 8 bases. J was trimmed by 1 base and V by 6 bases; bases with no gene match: 3. The germline CDR1 and CDR2 sequences are SGHAT and FQNNGV. The CDR3 runs 14 residues. CDR3 sequence: CASRRAGGTDTQYF. Here the CDR3 DNA reads TGTGCCAGCAGACGAGCGGGGGGCACAGATACGCAGTATTTT.

The chain couples TRBV6-5 to TRBJ2-2; a weak D match, TRBD2 (6 bases). The CDR3 spans 15 residues. The V gene's germline CDR1 is MNHEY and CDR2 SVGAGI. Trimming removed 2 bases from V and 3 bases from J, with 10 bases in between. In nucleotides, the CDR3 is TGTGCCAGCAGTTACCTCCCGGGGGACACCGGGGAGCTGTTTTTT. The encoded protein is CASSYLPGDTGELFF.

This clone was recorded at least ten times. This chain links TRBV7-8 with TRBJ1-6; D gene uncertain. CDR1 is SGHVS, CDR2 FQNEAQ, per germline. The ends were cut back, 1 base at V and 7 bases at J, with 11 bases in the middle. This CDR3 is 15 amino acids long. DNA for the CDR3: TGTGCCAGCAGCTTAGATCGTAGACAAAATTCACCCCTCCACTTT. Residues: CASSLDRRQNSPLHF. The full variable domain, in which reference TRBV7-8 and TRBJ1-6 provide the parts outside the CDR3, is GAGVSQSPRYKVAKRGQDVALRCDPISGHVSLFWYQQALGQGPEFLTYFQNEAQLDKSGLPSDRFFAERPEGSVSTLKIQRTQQEDSAVYLCASSLDRRQNSPLHFGNGTRLTVT.

CDR3 DNA sequence: TGTGCCAGTAGTATTAGCGGGGGCACCGGGGAGCTGTTTTTT. As protein: CASSISGGTGELFF. This chain joins TRBV19 and TRBJ2-2, with TRBD2 matching 9 bases. V lost 3 bases and J lost 4; bases outside the gene matches: 0. This CDR3 region has 14 residues. Germline CDR1 and CDR2: LNHDA and SQIVND (reference sequence).

V is TRBV7-9 and J is TRBJ2-5; 9 nucleotides agree with TRBD1. Germline values: CDR1 SEHNR, CDR2 FQNEAQ (reference sequence). Unmatched junction bases numbered 9, after V lost 5 bases and J lost 5 bases. The length of the CDR3 is 15 residues. This CDR3 is CASSRGQGVWETQYF. CDR3 coding DNA: TGTGCCAGCAGCCGGGGACAGGGAGTCTGGGAGACCCAGTACTTC. The variable domain in full, with the rest retrieved from reference TRBV7-9 and TRBJ2-5, is DTGVSQNPRHKITKRGQNVTFRCDPISEHNRLYWYRQTLGQGPEFLTYFQNEAQLEKSRLLSDRFSAERPKGSFSTLEIQRTEQGDSAMYLCASSRGQGVWETQYFGPGTRLLVL.